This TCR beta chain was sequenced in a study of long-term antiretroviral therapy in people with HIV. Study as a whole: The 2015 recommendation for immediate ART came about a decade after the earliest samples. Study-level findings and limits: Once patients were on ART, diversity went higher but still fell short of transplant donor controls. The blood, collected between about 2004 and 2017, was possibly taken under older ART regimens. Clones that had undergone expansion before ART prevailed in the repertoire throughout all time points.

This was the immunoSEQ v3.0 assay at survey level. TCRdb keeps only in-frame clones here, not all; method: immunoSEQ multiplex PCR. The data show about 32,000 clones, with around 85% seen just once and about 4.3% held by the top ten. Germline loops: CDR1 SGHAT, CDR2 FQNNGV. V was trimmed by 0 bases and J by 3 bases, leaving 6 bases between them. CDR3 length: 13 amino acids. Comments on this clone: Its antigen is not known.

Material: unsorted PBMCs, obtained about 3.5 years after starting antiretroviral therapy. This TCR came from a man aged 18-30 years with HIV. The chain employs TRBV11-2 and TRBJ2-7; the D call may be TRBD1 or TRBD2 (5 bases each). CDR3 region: CASSLERGYEQYF. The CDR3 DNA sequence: TGTGCCAGCAGCTTAGAGAGGGGCTACGAGCAGTACTTC.